This T cell receptor beta chain was captured in a study of T cells in Graves' hyperthyroidism and ophthalmopathy. RNA transcripts were the template for amplifying TCR beta CDR3 regions. First-round RT-PCR with HTBI primers amplified the TCR CDR3 region. TCRdb re-called the multiplex PCR reads with MiXCR, one entry per CDR3 protein. The table shows under 600,000 distinct CDR3 sequences, with around 15% occurring only once. Germline V gives CDR1 DFQATT, CDR2 SNEGSKA (reference sequence). V lost 6 bases, J lost 7 bases, and 16 bases lay in between. The CDR3 runs 13 residues. Each diagnosis drew on symptoms, thyroxine, TRAb, thyroid ultrasound and orbital computed tomography findings. About 9.4 ml fresh peripheral blood yielded the PBMCs. In its sample, this clonotype was seen many times.

This TCR was recovered from a woman in her thirties or forties with Graves' ophthalmopathy. Specimen: blood. This chain connects TRBV20-1 to TRBJ1-5; no firm D call. The CDR3 sequence is CSATWAGEQPQHF. The CDR3 DNA sequence: TGCAGTGCCACGTGGGCAGGCGAGCAGCCCCAGCATTTT.